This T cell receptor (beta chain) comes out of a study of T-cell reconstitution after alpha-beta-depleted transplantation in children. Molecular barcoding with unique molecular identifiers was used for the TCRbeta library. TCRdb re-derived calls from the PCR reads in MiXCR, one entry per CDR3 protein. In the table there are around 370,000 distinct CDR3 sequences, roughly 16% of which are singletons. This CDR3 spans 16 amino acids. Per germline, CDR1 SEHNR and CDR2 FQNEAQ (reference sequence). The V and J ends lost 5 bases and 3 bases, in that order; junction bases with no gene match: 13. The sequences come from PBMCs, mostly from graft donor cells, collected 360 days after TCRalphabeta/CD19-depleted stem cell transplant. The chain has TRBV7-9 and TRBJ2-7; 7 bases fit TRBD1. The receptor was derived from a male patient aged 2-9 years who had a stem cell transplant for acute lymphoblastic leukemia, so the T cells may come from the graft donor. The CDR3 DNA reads TGTGCCAGCAGCGAAGGACAGGTCGTTCCCCTCTACGAGCAGTACTTC. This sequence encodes CASSEGQVVPLYEQYF.